The clone carrying this TCR beta chain was observed a few times. The sample originates from a study of T cell responses to AZD1222 COVID-19 vaccine. Assay used: immunoSEQ multiplex PCR; TCRdb lists only in-frame clones, some missing. Among 100,000 to 150,000 clones listed, 70% to 85% were seen once. Germline V gives CDR1 MNHEY, CDR2 SMNVEV (reference sequence). The V gene end was trimmed by 2 bases and the J gene end by 3 bases; junction bases not matched to a gene: 7. This CDR3 has 15 residues. The specimen was peripheral blood, collected on day 0 of AZD1222 vaccination. The chain employs TRBV27 and TRBJ2-7, with 7 bases aligning to TRBD1. This TCR derives from an adult in good health. CDR3 region: CASSLAGGNGYEQYF. The CDR3 nucleotides read TGTGCCAGCAGTTTAGCAGGGGGTAATGGCTACGAGCAGTACTTC.